Below are 18 T cell receptor beta chains sequenced from a single sample in a study of CD8 T cells in ankylosing spondylitis. Study-wide results and limits: There was a TCR beta motif, made of several highly homologous variants, that appeared characteristic of ankylosing spondylitis blood.

These receptors are not linked to any known antigen. TCRdb independently ran MiXCR on the 5' RACE reads; one entry per CDR3 protein. The table records approximately 400,000 distinct CDR3 sequences, around 26% of them present only once. What was sequenced was blood, either unsorted or a sorted T cell fraction (not recorded which). Source of these receptors: a male donor with ankylosing spondylitis.

This sequence joins TRBV6-1 and TRBJ2-1, with D perhaps TRBD1 or TRBD2 (5 bases each). Germline V CDR1 and CDR2: MNHNS, SASEGT. Trimming pared 7 bases from V and 8 bases from J, leaving 15 bases between. The CDR3 is made up of 13 amino acids. The CDR3 spells CASTEKGTHEQFF. As DNA, the CDR3 is TGTGCCAGCACCGAAAAGGGGACCCATGAGCAGTTCTTC.

CDR3 in DNA: TGCGCCAGCAGCTTAGAGCGGGGGTTGCAGTATTTT. It is translated as CASSLERGLQYF. The rearrangement joins TRBV5-1 to TRBJ2-3; 8 positions agree with TRBD2. The CDR3 runs to 12 residues. Germline trimming cut 2 bases from V and 11 bases from J; bases unmatched to any gene: 4. The V gene's germline CDR1 is SGHRS and CDR2 YFSETQ.

The V and J genes are TRBV2 and TRBJ1-6; D may be TRBD1 (5 bases). The CDR3 is 14 amino acids. The germline V and J ends were trimmed by 4 bases and 7 bases, with 11 bases remaining between them. CDR1 is SNHLY, CDR2 FYNNEI, per germline. This CDR3 is CASSVGLGNSPLHF. CDR3 bases: TGTGCCAGCAGTGTGGGGCTGGGAAATTCACCCCTCCACTTT.

The chain carries TRBV7-9 and TRBJ1-1; D not certain. The CDR3 is 14 residues long. V lost 1 base, J lost 1 base, and 7 bases lay in between. Germline CDR1 SEHNR, CDR2 FQNEAQ (reference sequence). The CDR3 sequence is CASSLVLQNTEAFF. CDR3 in DNA: TGTGCCAGCAGCTTAGTCTTACAGAACACTGAAGCTTTCTTT.

The J gene is TRBJ1-5, the V gene TRBV2; TRBD1 might be the D (6 bases). Looked up from germline, CDR1 is SNHLY and CDR2 is FYNNEI. This CDR3 comprises 13 residues. Trimming cost V 4 bases and J 5 bases, with 9 bases left between them. CDR3 nucleotide sequence: TGTGCCAGCAGTGGAGAGGGGGATCAGCCCCAGCATTTT. It specifies CASSGEGDQPQHF. The variable domain in full, with the rest retrieved from reference TRBV2 and TRBJ1-5, is EPEVTQTPSHQVTQMGQEVILRCVPISNHLYFYWYRQILGQKVEFLVSFYNNEISEKSEIFDDQFSVERPDGSNFTLKIRSTKLEDSAMYFCASSGEGDQPQHFGDGTRLSIL.

V and J are TRBV20-1 and TRBJ2-5; 8 bases agree with TRBD2. The ends lost 5 bases at V and 5 bases at J; junction bases unmatched: 7. This CDR3 is built from 13 residues. CDR1 and CDR2 from the germline V gene are DFQATT and SNEGSKA (reference sequence). The CDR3 coding sequence is TGCAGTGCTGCGGGAGCGGGAGAGGAGACCCAGTACTTC. It codes for CSAAGAGEETQYF.

This clonotype was counted only a few times. The rearrangement joins TRBV5-1 to TRBJ2-1, with TRBD2 matching over 7 bases. The V segment lost 2 bases and the J segment 5 bases; nucleotides outside the gene matches: 7. Germline V gene data show CDR1 as SGHRS and CDR2 as YFSETQ. The CDR3 loop spans 15 amino acids. The CDR3 DNA is TGCGCCAGCAGCTTCAGCGGGACTACTAACAATGAGCAGTTCTTC. Amino acid sequence: CASSFSGTTNNEQFF.

This clonotype was recorded a few times. The V and J genes are TRBV5-1 and TRBJ2-1, with 10 bases lining up with TRBD1. CDR3 length: 19 amino acids. Germline V gene data show CDR1 as SGHRS and CDR2 as YFSETQ. Losses at the gene ends were 4 bases for V and 9 bases for J; bases not matched to a gene: 22. CDR3 sequence reads: CASSQTGGVRLAERGEQFF. DNA of the CDR3: TGCGCCAGCAGCCAGACAGGGGGCGTTCGGCTAGCGGAGCGCGGTGAGCAGTTCTTC.

In its sample, this clonotype was seen a few times. CDR3 in amino acids: CASSLTRSQETQYF. As DNA, the CDR3 is TGTGCCAGCAGCTTAACCCGATCCCAAGAGACCCAGTACTTC. The rearrangement links TRBV7-2 to TRBJ2-5; D not resolved. Trimming stripped 2 bases from V and 1 base from J, with 8 bases between. Germline V CDR1 and CDR2: SGHTA, FQGNSA. This CDR3 spans 14 amino acids.

This chain connects TRBV5-1 to TRBJ1-6, with 10 bases fitting TRBD1. Germline V gives CDR1 SGHRS, CDR2 YFSETQ. Trimming cost V 4 bases and J 10 bases; bases outside gene matches: 5. CDR3 length equals 14 residues. The CDR3 loop is CASSNGQGGSPLHF. CDR3 bases: TGCGCCAGCAGCAATGGACAGGGGGGCTCACCCCTCCACTTT.

The chain links TRBV20-1 to TRBJ2-3; either TRBD1 or TRBD2 may supply D (5 bases each). Germline V gene data show CDR1 as DFQATT and CDR2 as SNEGSKA (reference sequence). Trimming left V 5 bases short and J 4 bases short, with 13 bases between. The CDR3 sequence is 13 residues long. CDR3 in amino acids: CSAPRDEADTQYF. Written as DNA, the CDR3 is TGCAGTGCTCCCCGGGACGAGGCAGATACGCAGTATTTT.

This clonotype was seen once. V and J are TRBV18 and TRBJ2-7; 8 bases are a match to TRBD2. Germline CDR1 is KGHSH and CDR2 is LQKENI. Trimming at V came to 4 bases and at J to 3 bases, leaving 8 bases not matched to a gene. This CDR3 has 15 amino acids. The CDR3: CASSRPGGSGYEQYF. The CDR3 DNA sequence: TGTGCCAGCTCACGCCCGGGGGGGAGTGGCTACGAGCAGTACTTC.

This clonotype was observed many times. The rearrangement links TRBV12-3 or TRBV12-4 to TRBJ2-1, with 9 positions matching TRBD2. V shed 6 bases, J shed 3 bases, and the junction held 3 bases outside the gene matches. The CDR3 is 14 residues long. The CDR3 loop is CASSLTSGYNEQFF. CDR3 nucleotide sequence: TGTGCCAGCAGCCTGACTAGCGGCTACAATGAGCAGTTCTTC.

This clonotype was recorded once. The rearrangement joins TRBV29-1 to TRBJ2-2; D not certain. This CDR3 spans 15 amino acids. From germline, CDR1 is SQVTM and CDR2 ANQGSEA. V was pared by 1 base and J by 0 bases, with 9 bases between. CDR3 residues: CSVEGASSNTGELFF. The CDR3 coding sequence is TGCAGCGTTGAAGGTGCTAGTTCGAACACCGGGGAGCTGTTTTTT.

The V and J genes are TRBV24-1 and TRBJ2-1; a weak D match, TRBD2 (5 bases). The CDR3 has 13 residues. Germline V gene lookup returns CDR1 KGHDR and CDR2 SFDVKD. The V end was cut by 9 bases, the J end by 4 bases, with 12 bases between. CDR3 DNA sequence: TGTGCCACCGGAAGTAGCGAGTACAATGAGCAGTTCTTC. Amino acid sequence: CATGSSEYNEQFF.

The chain uses TRBV20-1 and TRBJ2-3, with D perhaps matching TRBD1 (5 bases). Trimming removed 0 bases at V and 3 bases at J, with 10 bases between. This CDR3 is built from 14 residues. The V gene's germline CDR1 is DFQATT and CDR2 SNEGSKA (reference sequence). CDR3 residues: CSARDSGMTDTQYF. CDR3 DNA sequence: TGCAGTGCTAGAGATTCAGGGATGACAGATACGCAGTATTTT.

The chain has TRBV18 and TRBJ2-1, with TRBD2 matching over 10 bases. The CDR3 extends over 20 amino acids. V was clipped by 5 bases and J by 0 bases; unmatched bases: 16. Germline V gives CDR1 KGHSH, CDR2 LQKENI. The CDR3 coding sequence is TGTGCCAGCTCAAACCCCGGGGGTAGCGGGGGGTCGAACTCCTACAATGAGCAGTTCTTC. It translates to CASSNPGGSGGSNSYNEQFF. The full variable domain, its missing parts supplied by reference TRBV18 and TRBJ2-1, is NAGVMQNPRHLVRRRGQEARLRCSPMKGHSHVYWYRQLPEEGLKFMVYLQKENIIDESGMPKERFSAEFPKEGPSILRIQQVVRGDSAAYFCASSNPGGSGGSNSYNEQFFGPGTRLTVL.

This clonotype has a handful of counts. The V call is TRBV6-6, the J call TRBJ2-1; TRBD2 might be the D (5 bases). CDR3 size: 13 residues. Germline assignment: CDR1 MNHNY and CDR2 SVGAGI (reference sequence). Trimming shortened V by 4 bases and J by 9 bases, and 13 bases separated the two germline ends. The CDR3 spells CASSSLLGGEQFF. The CDR3 DNA is TGTGCCAGCAGTTCTCTCCTCGGAGGTGAGCAGTTCTTC.